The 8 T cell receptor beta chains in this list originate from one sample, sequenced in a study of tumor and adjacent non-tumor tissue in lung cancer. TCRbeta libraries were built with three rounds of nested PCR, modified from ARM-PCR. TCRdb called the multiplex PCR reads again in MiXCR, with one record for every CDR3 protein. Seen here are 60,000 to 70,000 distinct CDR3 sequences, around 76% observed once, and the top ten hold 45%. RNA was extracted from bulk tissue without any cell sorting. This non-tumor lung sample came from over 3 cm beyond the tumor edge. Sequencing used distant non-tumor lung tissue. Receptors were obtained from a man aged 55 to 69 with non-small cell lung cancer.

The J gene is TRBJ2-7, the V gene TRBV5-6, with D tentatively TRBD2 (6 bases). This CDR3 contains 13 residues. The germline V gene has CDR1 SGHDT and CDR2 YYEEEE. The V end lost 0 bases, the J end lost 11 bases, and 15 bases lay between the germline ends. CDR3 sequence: CASSLGEGTVKYF. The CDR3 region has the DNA TGTGCCAGCAGCTTGGGAGAGGGGACTGTGAAGTACTTC.

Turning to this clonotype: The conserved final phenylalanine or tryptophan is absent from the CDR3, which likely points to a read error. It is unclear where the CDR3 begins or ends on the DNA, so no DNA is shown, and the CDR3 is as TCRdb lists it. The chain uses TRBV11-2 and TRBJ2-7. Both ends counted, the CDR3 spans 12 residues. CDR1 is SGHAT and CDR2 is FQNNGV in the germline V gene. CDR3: CASSFVSSHLSS.

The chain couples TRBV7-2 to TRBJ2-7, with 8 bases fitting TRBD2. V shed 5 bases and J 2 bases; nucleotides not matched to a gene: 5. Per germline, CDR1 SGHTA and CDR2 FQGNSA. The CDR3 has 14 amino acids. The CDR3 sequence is CASSATSGPYEQYF. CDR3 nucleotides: TGTGCCAGCAGCGCTACTAGCGGCCCCTACGAGCAGTACTTC.

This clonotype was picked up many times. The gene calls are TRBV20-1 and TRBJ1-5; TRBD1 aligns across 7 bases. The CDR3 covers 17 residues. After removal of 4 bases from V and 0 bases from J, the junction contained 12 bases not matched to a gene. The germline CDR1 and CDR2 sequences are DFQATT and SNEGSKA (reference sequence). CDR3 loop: CSATRRQGPYSNQPQHF. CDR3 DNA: TGCAGTGCTACGCGACGACAGGGCCCCTATAGCAATCAGCCCCAGCATTTT.

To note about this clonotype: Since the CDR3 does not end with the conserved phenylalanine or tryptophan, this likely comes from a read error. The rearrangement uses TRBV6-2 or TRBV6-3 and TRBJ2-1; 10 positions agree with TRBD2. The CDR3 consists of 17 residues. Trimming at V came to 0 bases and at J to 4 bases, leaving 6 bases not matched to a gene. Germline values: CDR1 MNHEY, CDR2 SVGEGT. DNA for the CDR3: TGTGCCAGCAGTTACTCCCCGACTAGCGGGTTATACAATGAGCAGTTCATC. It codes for CASSYSPTSGLYNEQFI.

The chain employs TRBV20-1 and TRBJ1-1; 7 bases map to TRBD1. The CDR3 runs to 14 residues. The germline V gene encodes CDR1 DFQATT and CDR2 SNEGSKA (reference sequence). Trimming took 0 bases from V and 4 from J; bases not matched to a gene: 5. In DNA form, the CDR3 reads TGCAGTGCTAGAGAAGGACAGGTTTTCACTGAAGCTTTCTTT. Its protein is CSAREGQVFTEAFF.

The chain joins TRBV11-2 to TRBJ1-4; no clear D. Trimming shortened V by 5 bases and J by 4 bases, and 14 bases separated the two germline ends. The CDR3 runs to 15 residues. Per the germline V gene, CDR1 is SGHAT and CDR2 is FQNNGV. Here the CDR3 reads CASSPGNAINEKLFF. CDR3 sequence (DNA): TGTGCCAGCAGCCCGGGGAACGCAATTAATGAAAAACTGTTTTTT.

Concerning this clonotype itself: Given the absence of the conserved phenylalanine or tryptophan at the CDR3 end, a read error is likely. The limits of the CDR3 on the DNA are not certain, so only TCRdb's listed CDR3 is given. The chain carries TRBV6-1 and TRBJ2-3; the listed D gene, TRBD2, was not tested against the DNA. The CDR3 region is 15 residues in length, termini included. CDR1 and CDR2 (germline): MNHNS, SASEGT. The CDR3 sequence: CATSGAGTHTDTHYI.